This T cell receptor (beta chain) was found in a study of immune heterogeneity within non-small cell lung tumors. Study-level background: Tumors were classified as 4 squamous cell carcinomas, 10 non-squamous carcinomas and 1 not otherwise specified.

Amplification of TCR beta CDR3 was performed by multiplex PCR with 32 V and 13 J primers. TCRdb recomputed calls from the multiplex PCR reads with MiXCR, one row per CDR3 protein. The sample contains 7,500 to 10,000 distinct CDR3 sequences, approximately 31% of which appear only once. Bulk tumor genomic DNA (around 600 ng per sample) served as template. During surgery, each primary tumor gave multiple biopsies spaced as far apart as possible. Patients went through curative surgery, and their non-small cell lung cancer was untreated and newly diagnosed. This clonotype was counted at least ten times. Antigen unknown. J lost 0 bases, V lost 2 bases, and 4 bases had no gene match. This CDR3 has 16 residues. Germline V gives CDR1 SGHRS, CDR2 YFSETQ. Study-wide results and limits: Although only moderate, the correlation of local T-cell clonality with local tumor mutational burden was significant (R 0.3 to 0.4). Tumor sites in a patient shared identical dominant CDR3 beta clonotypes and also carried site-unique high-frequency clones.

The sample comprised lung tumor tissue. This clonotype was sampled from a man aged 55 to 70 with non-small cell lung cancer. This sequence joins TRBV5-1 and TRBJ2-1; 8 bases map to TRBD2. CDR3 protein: CASSFLLAASYNEQFF. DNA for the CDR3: TGCGCCAGCAGCTTCCTACTAGCGGCCTCCTACAATGAGCAGTTCTTC.